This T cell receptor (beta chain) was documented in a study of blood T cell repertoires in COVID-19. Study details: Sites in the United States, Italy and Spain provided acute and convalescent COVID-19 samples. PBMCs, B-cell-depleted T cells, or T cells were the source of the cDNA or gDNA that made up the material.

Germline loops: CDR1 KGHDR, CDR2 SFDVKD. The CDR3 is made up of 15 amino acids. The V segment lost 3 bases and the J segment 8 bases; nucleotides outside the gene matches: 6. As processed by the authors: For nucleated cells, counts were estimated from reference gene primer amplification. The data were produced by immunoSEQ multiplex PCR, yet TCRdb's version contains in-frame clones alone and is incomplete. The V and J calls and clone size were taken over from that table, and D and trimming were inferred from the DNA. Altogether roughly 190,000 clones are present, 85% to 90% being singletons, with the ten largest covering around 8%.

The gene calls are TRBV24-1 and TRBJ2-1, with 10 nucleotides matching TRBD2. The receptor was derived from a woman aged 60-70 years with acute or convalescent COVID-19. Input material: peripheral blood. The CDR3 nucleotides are TGTGCCACCAGTGATCTAGCGGGAGCGCGGGATGAGCAGTTCTTC. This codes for CATSDLAGARDEQFF.